The clone carrying this T cell receptor beta chain was detected only a few times. Its specificity is unknown. These data come from a study of response to subunit inactivated influenza vaccine. Via MiXCR, TCRdb re-called the RT-PCR reads, giving one row per CDR3 protein. The table has roughly 500,000 distinct CDR3 sequences, approximately 15% seen once; the top ten hold 2.5% to 3.5%. Study-wide results and caveats: Every seasonal influenza vaccination brings in few new T cells, the authors suggested.

The CDR3 is 15 amino acids. Per the germline V gene, CDR1 is SGHVS and CDR2 is FQNEAQ. Trimming pared 5 bases from V and 0 bases from J, leaving 11 bases between. Sequencing used CD4+ T cells sorted from PBMCs, obtained about 23 months after vaccination. This chain joins TRBV7-8 and TRBJ1-5; D unclear. The TCR was taken from a man aged 50-75 years who received an inactivated influenza vaccine. The CDR3 spells CASSPLETSNQPQHF. The CDR3 DNA follows: TGTGCCAGCAGCCCCCTCGAAACTAGCAATCAGCCCCAGCATTTT. Full variable domain (outside the CDR3, taken from reference TRBV7-8 and TRBJ1-5): GAGVSQSPRYKVAKRGQDVALRCDPISGHVSLFWYQQALGQGPEFLTYFQNEAQLDKSGLPSDRFFAERPEGSVSTLKIQRTQQEDSAVYLCASSPLETSNQPQHFGDGTRLSIL.